The 28 T cell receptor beta chains below all came from one sample that was sequenced in a study of CD8 T cells in ankylosing spondylitis. Study-level findings and limits: The study identified a TCR beta motif of under ten highly homologous variants that appeared characteristic of ankylosing spondylitis blood.

MiXCR, applied by TCRdb to the 5' RACE reads, yields one record per CDR3 protein. Among 800,000 to 900,000 distinct CDR3 sequences listed, 12% were seen once. No antigen is known for these receptors. What was sequenced was blood, either unsorted or a sorted T cell fraction (not recorded which). The receptors stem from a male donor with ankylosing spondylitis.

The chain joins TRBV6-5 to TRBJ2-2; a possible D gene is TRBD1 (6 bases). Germline V gene lookup returns CDR1 MNHEY and CDR2 SVGAGI. The length of the CDR3 is 16 residues. Trimming left V 4 bases short and J 0 bases short, with 12 bases between. CDR3 nucleotides: TGTGCCAGCAGTTTACTCCAGGGGTCGAACACCGGGGAGCTGTTTTTT. As protein: CASSLLQGSNTGELFF.

The chain uses TRBV7-2 and TRBJ2-1, with TRBD2 identical over 12 bases. Looked up from germline, CDR1 is SGHTA and CDR2 is FQGNSA. CDR3 size: 15 residues. Trimming at V came to 5 bases and at J to 7 bases, leaving 6 bases not matched to a gene. The CDR3 DNA follows: TGTGCCAGCAGCCCGACTAGCGGGGGAGTAAATGAGCAGTTCTTC. Its translation: CASSPTSGGVNEQFF.

V is TRBV6-1 and J is TRBJ2-2, with 10 positions matching TRBD2. The germline V gene has CDR1 MNHNS and CDR2 SASEGT. The CDR3 spans 14 residues. The V and J ends lost 5 bases and 6 bases, in that order; junction bases with no gene match: 3. CDR3 sequence: CASSSGRDPGELFF. CDR3 coding DNA: TGTGCCAGCAGTAGCGGGAGGGATCCCGGGGAGCTGTTTTTT.

The sample holds a few counts of this clonotype. This rearrangement joins TRBV12-3 or TRBV12-4 to TRBJ1-2; tentative D call: TRBD1 (6 bases). The V and J ends lost 4 bases and 1 base respectively, with 13 bases between them. The CDR3 length is 15 residues. CDR3 nucleotide sequence: TGTGCCAGCAGTTGGGGGGCGGGACGTAACTATGGCTACACCTTC. It codes for CASSWGAGRNYGYTF.

CDR3 region: CASRIGGGSGNTIYF. The CDR3 bases are TGTGCCAGCAGGATCGGCGGGGGCTCTGGAAACACCATATATTTT. This chain joins TRBV12-3 or TRBV12-4 and TRBJ1-3; a possible D gene is TRBD1 (5 bases). The CDR3 totals 15 residues. V was cut by 6 bases and J by 0 bases, with 12 bases left in between.

The chain is built from TRBV29-1 and TRBJ2-5; 7 bases agree with TRBD2. In germline, CDR1 is SQVTM, CDR2 ANQGSEA. Trimming at V came to 6 bases and at J to 5 bases, leaving 6 bases not matched to a gene. The CDR3 runs 12 residues. CDR3 sequence reads: CSVAGVRETQYF. The CDR3, as DNA: TGCAGCGTCGCGGGGGTCCGGGAGACCCAGTACTTC.

This clonotype was recorded many times. This chain uses TRBV5-6 with TRBJ1-3; TRBD1 matches 7 bases. Looked up from germline, CDR1 is SGHDT and CDR2 is YYEEEE. The junction had 5 bases not matched to a gene; V was cut back by 4 bases and J by 4 bases. This CDR3 region has 14 residues. The CDR3 nucleotides read TGTGCCAGCAGCCCGGACAGGCTGGGAAACACCATATATTTT. It is translated as CASSPDRLGNTIYF.

This clonotype was detected a few times. The chain uses TRBV7-2 and TRBJ2-1, with a weak D call TRBD2 (6 bases). V was pared by 2 bases and J by 9 bases, with 14 bases between. Germline CDR1 reads SGHTA; CDR2 reads FQGNSA. This CDR3 comprises 14 residues. The DNA of the CDR3 is TGTGCCAGCAGCTTAAACCCTCTAGCGAGTGAGCAGTTCTTC. Encoded protein: CASSLNPLASEQFF. Combining the CDR3 with reference TRBV7-2 and TRBJ2-1 gives the whole variable domain GAGVSQSPSNKVTEKGKDVELRCDPISGHTALYWYRQSLGQGLEFLIYFQGNSAPDKSGLPSDRFSAERTGGSVSTLTIQRTQQEDSAVYLCASSLNPLASEQFFGPGTRLTVL.

This chain connects TRBV5-1 to TRBJ2-7; the D gene is possibly TRBD2 (5 bases). Looked up from germline, CDR1 is SGHRS and CDR2 is YFSETQ. CDR3 size: 16 residues. Deletions cut 0 bases from V and 5 bases from J, with 18 bases between. The CDR3 region is CASSLALAEGMDEQYF. The CDR3 DNA sequence: TGCGCCAGCAGCTTGGCGTTGGCAGAGGGTATGGACGAGCAGTACTTC.

The V call is TRBV20-1, the J call TRBJ2-3; D is ambiguous. CDR3 size: 14 residues. V was clipped by 1 base and J by 8 bases, with 16 bases between them. Germline CDR1 DFQATT, CDR2 SNEGSKA (reference sequence). The DNA of the CDR3 is TGCAGTGCTAGAGGTTTTACGGTGTCGGGTACGCAGTATTTT. Its translation: CSARGFTVSGTQYF.

Worth noting for this clonotype: The DNA is omitted, as the CDR3 cannot be located on it reliably, and the CDR3 follows TCRdb's listing. The chain links TRBV2 to TRBJ1-2; TRBD1 is the table's D call and was not checked against the DNA. Germline assignment: CDR1 SNHLY and CDR2 FYNNEI. The CDR3 has 17 residues if both end residues are counted. The CDR3 is CASTTSVLGSRGHGYTF.

This chain joins TRBV10-1 and TRBJ2-5; D remains ambiguous. CDR3 length: 11 amino acids. Germline V gene sequence: CDR1 WNHNN, CDR2 SYGVQD (reference sequence). Trimming took 9 bases from V and 4 from J, leaving 9 bases between them. The CDR3: CASGMGETQYF. CDR3 in DNA: TGCGCCAGTGGGATGGGAGAGACCCAGTACTTC.

The chain is built from TRBV7-2 and TRBJ2-4; D not resolved. This CDR3 comprises 15 residues. CDR1 is SGHTA, CDR2 FQGNSA, per germline. V was trimmed by 5 bases and J by 8 bases, leaving 19 bases between them. The CDR3 coding sequence is TGTGCCAGCAGCGCGAGGTCCGGGCGCGGAGACATTCAGTACTTC. Its translation: CASSARSGRGDIQYF.

This clonotype was recorded at least ten times. The chain recombines TRBV20-1 with TRBJ2-1, with D perhaps TRBD2 (6 bases). The CDR3 length is 14 residues. V was clipped by 1 base and J by 10 bases, with 17 bases between them. Germline V gene data show CDR1 as DFQATT and CDR2 as SNEGSKA (reference sequence). This chain's CDR3 is CSARGRATRGEQFF. The CDR3 nucleotides are TGCAGTGCTAGAGGGAGGGCCACTCGGGGCGAGCAGTTCTTC.

The V call is TRBV20-1, the J call TRBJ1-5; TRBD1 matches at 11 bases. Unmatched junction bases numbered 8, after V lost 6 bases and J lost 7 bases. Germline V gene lookup returns CDR1 DFQATT and CDR2 SNEGSKA (reference sequence). This CDR3 spans 14 amino acids. This chain's CDR3 is CSARTGGSGQPQHF. The CDR3 nucleotides read TGCAGTGCCAGGACAGGGGGCTCGGGGCAGCCCCAGCATTTT.

This clonotype was seen a few times. The gene calls are TRBV7-2 and TRBJ1-2; D might be TRBD1 (6 bases). The CDR3 totals 12 residues. CDR1 and CDR2 (germline): SGHTA, FQGNSA. Deletions cut 4 bases from V and 7 bases from J, with 10 bases between. The CDR3 DNA reads TGTGCCAGCAGCTCAAACAGGGTTGGCTACACCTTC. Its protein is CASSSNRVGYTF. The variable domain in full, completed from reference TRBV7-2 and TRBJ1-2, reads GAGVSQSPSNKVTEKGKDVELRCDPISGHTALYWYRQSLGQGLEFLIYFQGNSAPDKSGLPSDRFSAERTGGSVSTLTIQRTQQEDSAVYLCASSSNRVGYTFGSGTRLTVV.

CDR3 DNA sequence: TGTGCCAGCAGCTTCGTACACAACACTGAAGCTTTCTTT. Translating gives CASSFVHNTEAFF. The rearrangement links TRBV7-2 to TRBJ1-1; D is ambiguous. The CDR3 covers 13 residues. Germline-derived CDR1 and CDR2 are SGHTA and FQGNSA. Trimming shortened V by 3 bases and J by 2 bases, and 7 bases separated the two germline ends.

The chain recombines TRBV20-1 with TRBJ2-1, with TRBD2 matching 8 bases. Germline V gene sequence: CDR1 DFQATT, CDR2 SNEGSKA (reference sequence). The CDR3 sequence is 14 residues long. V lost 1 base to trimming and J lost 6 bases; unmatched junction nucleotides: 5. As DNA, the CDR3 is TGCAGTGCTAGAGCCCGGGAGGGCGGCAATGAGCAGTTCTTC. Its protein product is CSARAREGGNEQFF.

The J gene is TRBJ2-7, the V gene TRBV20-1; either TRBD1 or TRBD2 may fit D (5 bases each). Per the germline V gene, CDR1 is DFQATT and CDR2 is SNEGSKA (reference sequence). The CDR3 length is 15 residues. Trimming removed 5 bases at V and 4 bases at J, with 21 bases between. CDR3 region: CSAYSSGTDVYEQYF. CDR3 DNA sequence: TGCAGTGCTTATTCTTCGGGGACGGACGTATACGAGCAGTACTTC.

This clonotype was recorded at least ten times. This rearrangement joins TRBV4-3 to TRBJ2-5; 7 nucleotides align to TRBD1. CDR1 is LGHNA, CDR2 YSLEER, per germline. With V trimmed by 1 base and J by 2 bases, 10 bases remained unmatched. This CDR3 spans 17 amino acids. The CDR3 sequence: CASSQGLSGTAQETQYF. Here the CDR3 DNA reads TGCGCCAGCAGCCAAGGACTATCCGGGACAGCGCAAGAGACCCAGTACTTC.

The rearrangement joins TRBV5-1 to TRBJ2-5; D is perhaps TRBD1 (7 bases). The CDR3 runs 13 residues. Trimming shortened V by 4 bases and J by 4 bases, and 11 bases separated the two germline ends. From germline, CDR1 is SGHRS and CDR2 YFSETQ. The CDR3 DNA sequence: TGCGCCAGCAGCGGAGGGGGCAGAGAGACCCAGTACTTC. It yields the protein CASSGGGRETQYF.

In this sample, this clonotype turned up a few times. CDR3 nucleotide sequence: TGTGCCAGCAGCTTGGTTATGCAGGGAGGTAATTCACCCCTCCACTTT. Translated: CASSLVMQGGNSPLHF. V gene TRBV5-5 combines with J gene TRBJ1-6, with D maybe TRBD1 (5 bases). V was pared by 0 bases and J by 6 bases, with 13 bases between. The CDR3 has 16 residues. CDR1 SGHKS and CDR2 YYEKEE come from the germline V gene (reference sequence). Drawing the rest from reference TRBV5-5 and TRBJ1-6, the complete variable domain is DAGVTQSPTHLIKTRGQQVTLRCSPISGHKSVSWYQQVLGQGPQFIFQYYEKEERGRGNFPDRFSARQFPNYSSELNVNALLLGDSALYLCASSLVMQGGNSPLHFGNGTRLTVT.

This clonotype has at least ten counts. This chain uses TRBV4-3 with TRBJ2-4, with 9 bases lining up with TRBD1. Germline V gene sequence: CDR1 LGHNA, CDR2 YSLEER. V was clipped by 0 bases and J by 5 bases; unmatched bases: 5. This CDR3 contains 16 residues. The chain's CDR3 is CASSQDVRTGENIQYF. CDR3 in DNA: TGCGCCAGCAGCCAAGATGTGAGGACAGGGGAAAACATTCAGTACTTC.

V gene TRBV5-1 combines with J gene TRBJ2-3, with D possibly called TRBD1 or TRBD2 (5 bases each). CDR1 is SGHRS and CDR2 is YFSETQ in the germline V gene. Trimming stripped 6 bases from V and 2 bases from J, with 13 bases between. The CDR3 covers 14 residues. The DNA for the CDR3 is TGCGCCAGCAAGAGTAGGGGACCCACAGATACGCAGTATTTT. Translation: CASKSRGPTDTQYF.

The V call is TRBV4-1, the J call TRBJ2-6; D is unresolved. This CDR3 is built from 16 residues. V was clipped by 5 bases and J by 4 bases, with 15 bases between them. The germline CDR1 and CDR2 sequences are MGHRA and YSYEKL. CDR3 loop: CASSSLDVRGANVLTF. DNA for the CDR3: TGCGCCAGCAGCTCCCTGGACGTACGCGGGGCCAACGTCCTGACTTTC.

This clonotype was seen only a few times. V is TRBV18 and J is TRBJ1-5; 7 bases map to TRBD1. After removal of 3 bases from V and 7 bases from J, the junction contained 9 bases not matched to a gene. The CDR3 is made up of 15 amino acids. From germline, CDR1 is KGHSH and CDR2 LQKENI. In DNA, the CDR3 is TGTGCCAGCTCACCGATGACAGGGACTGGGCAGCCCCAGCATTTT. This encodes CASSPMTGTGQPQHF.

This clonotype was seen at least ten times. The V gene is TRBV5-1, the J gene TRBJ2-7; 7 bases match TRBD1. Germline V gene sequence: CDR1 SGHRS, CDR2 YFSETQ. The CDR3 length is 15 residues. The V gene end was trimmed by 5 bases and the J gene end by 0 bases; junction bases not matched to a gene: 8. CDR3 DNA sequence: TGCGCCAGCAGGGAGTGGACAGGCACCTCCTACGAGCAGTACTTC. This codes for CASREWTGTSYEQYF.

This clonotype was seen more than once but under ten times. The rearrangement links TRBV7-2 to TRBJ2-1; perhaps TRBD2 as D (6 bases). The V gene's germline CDR1 is SGHTA and CDR2 FQGNSA. The CDR3 totals 16 residues. Trimming left V 0 bases short and J 3 bases short, with 12 bases between. CDR3 residues: CASSLARASVYNEQFF. CDR3 sequence (DNA): TGTGCCAGCAGCTTAGCGCGGGCTAGCGTCTACAATGAGCAGTTCTTC.